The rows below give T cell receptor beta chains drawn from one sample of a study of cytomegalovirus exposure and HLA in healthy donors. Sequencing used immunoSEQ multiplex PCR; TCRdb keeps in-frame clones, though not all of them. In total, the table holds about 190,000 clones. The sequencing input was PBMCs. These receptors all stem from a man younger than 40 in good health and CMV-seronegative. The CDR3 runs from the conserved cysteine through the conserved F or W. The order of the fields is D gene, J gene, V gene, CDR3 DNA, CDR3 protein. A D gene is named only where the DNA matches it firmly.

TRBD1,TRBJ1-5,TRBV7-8,TGTGCCAGCAGCCCGGGACAGGGGGTATGGAATCAGCCCCAGCATTTT,CASSPGQGVWNQPQHF
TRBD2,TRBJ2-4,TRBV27,TGTGCCAGCAGCCCTGGACTAGATCTAGCCAAAAACATTCAGTACTTC,CASSPGLDLAKNIQYF
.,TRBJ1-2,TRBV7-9,TGTGCCAGCAGCTTCGGAGGTACGGACTATGGCTACACCTTC,CASSFGGTDYGYTF
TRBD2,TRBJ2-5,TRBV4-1,TGCGCCAGCAGCCAAGCCGGGACTAGAGGGTTTCGGGAGACCCAGTACTTC,CASSQAGTRGFRETQYF
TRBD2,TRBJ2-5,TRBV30,TGTGCCTGGAGAGCAGCGGGAGGTGCGGAGACCCAGTACTTC,CAWRAAGGAETQYF
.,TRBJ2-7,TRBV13,TGTGCCAGCAGCTTAGCTGCAGGGCCTACCTACGAGCAGTACTTC,CASSLAAGPTYEQYF
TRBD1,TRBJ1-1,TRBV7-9,TGTGCCAGCATTGGACAGGGGGTTGGGCCTGAAGCTTTCTTT,CASIGQGVGPEAFF
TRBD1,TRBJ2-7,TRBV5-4,TGTGCCAGCAGCTCGGGACAGGGGTACGAGCAGTACTTC,CASSSGQGYEQYF
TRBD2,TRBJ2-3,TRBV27,TGTGCCAGCAGGCCGGGACTAGCGGGAGGTGGCACAGATACGCAGTATTTT,CASRPGLAGGGTDTQYF
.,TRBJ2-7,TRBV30,TGTGCCTGGAGTGTACTACTTTTGACCGAGCAGTACTTC,CAWSVLLLTEQYF
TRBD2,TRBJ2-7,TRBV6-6,TGTGCCAGCAGCCAAGCGGGAGGGCCCTACGAGCAGTACTTC,CASSQAGGPYEQYF
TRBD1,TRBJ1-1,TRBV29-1,TGCAGCGCCACCAGACAGGGGAACACTGAAGCTTTCTTT,CSATRQGNTEAFF
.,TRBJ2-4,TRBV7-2,TGTGCCAGCAGGCAGTCGGGGGATAGTCGAAACATTCAGTACTTC,CASRQSGDSRNIQYF
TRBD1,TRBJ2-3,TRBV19,TGTGCCAGTAGTATAGGGTATGCAGGGGGCGCGGAAGATACGCAGTATTTT,CASSIGYAGGAEDTQYF
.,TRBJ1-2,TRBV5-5,TGTGCCAGCAGCGAGGACAGCTATGGCTACACCTTC,CASSEDSYGYTF
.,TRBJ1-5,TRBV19,TGTGCCAGTAGAGAACAGGGTTATAGCAATCAGCCCCAGCATTTT,CASREQGYSNQPQHF
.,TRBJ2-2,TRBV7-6,TGTGCCAGCAGCTTAGCGTACAGCTCGATGAACACCGGGGAGCTGTTTTTT,CASSLAYSSMNTGELFF
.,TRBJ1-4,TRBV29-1,TGCAGCGTTGCTGGTTGGGGGGGTAATGAAAAACTGTTTTTT,CSVAGWGGNEKLFF
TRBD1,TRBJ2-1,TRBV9,TGTGCCAGCAGCGGGGACAGTTACAATGAGCAGTTCTTC,CASSGDSYNEQFF
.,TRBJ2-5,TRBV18,TGTGCCAGCTCACCCCAGACGAGGGGGCAAGAGACCCAGTACTTC,CASSPQTRGQETQYF
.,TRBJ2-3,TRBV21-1,TGTGCCAGCTTCCATGGAGGGGGAGCGGGAGGGAGCACAGATACGCAGTATTTT,CASFHGGGAGGSTDTQYF
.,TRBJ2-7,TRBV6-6,TGTGCCAGCAGTTTATATGCGTTGAGCTCCTACGAGCAGTACTTC,CASSLYALSSYEQYF
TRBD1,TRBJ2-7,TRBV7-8,TGTGCCAGCAGCTTAGGAATACAGGGGAACGAGCAGTACTTC,CASSLGIQGNEQYF
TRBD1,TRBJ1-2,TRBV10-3,TGTGCCATCGGCGAGCCGACAGGGTCGCGTGGCTACACCTTC,CAIGEPTGSRGYTF